This TCR beta chain comes out of a study of post-analysis software for immune sequencing data. The study, taken as a whole, reports: There was significantly lower normalized Chao1 diversity in multiple sclerosis patients than in controls. When the samples were clustered directly with F measure, those that had been prepared in the same batch showed strong co-clustering. Relative to controls, patients had roughly five TRBV segments at higher frequency, with TRBV5-6, TRBV5-1 and TRBV20-1 among these.

Researchers reported that TCR beta cDNA libraries carried unique molecular identifiers. Between roughly 1 and 10 million T cells gave rise to around 500,000 cDNA molecules. TCRdb re-derived calls from the PCR reads in MiXCR, one entry per CDR3 protein. The table has 750,000 to 900,000 distinct CDR3 sequences, 35% to 55% seen once. CDR1 is MDHEN and CDR2 is SYDVKM in the germline V gene. Trimming stripped 3 bases from V and 2 bases from J, with 14 bases between. The CDR3 is made up of 16 amino acids. Note on this clonotype: Its antigen is as yet unknown.

The chain combines TRBV28 with TRBJ2-4; a possible D gene is TRBD2 (6 bases). Sequencing input: blood. The origin of this receptor is a girl between 5 and 17 years old with multiple sclerosis. This CDR3 is CASSFPGGVPKNIQYF. The CDR3 bases are TGTGCCAGCAGTTTCCCCGGCGGGGTACCCAAAAACATTCAGTACTTC.